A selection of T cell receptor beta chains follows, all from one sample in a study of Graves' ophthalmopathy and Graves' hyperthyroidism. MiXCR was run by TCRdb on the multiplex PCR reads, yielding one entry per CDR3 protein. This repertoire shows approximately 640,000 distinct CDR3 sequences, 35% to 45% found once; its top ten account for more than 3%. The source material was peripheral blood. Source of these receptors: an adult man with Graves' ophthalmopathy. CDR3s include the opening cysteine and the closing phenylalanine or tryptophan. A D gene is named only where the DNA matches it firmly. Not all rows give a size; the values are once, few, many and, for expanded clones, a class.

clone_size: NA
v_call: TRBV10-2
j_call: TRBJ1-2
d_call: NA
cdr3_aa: CASSDPDGGNGYTF
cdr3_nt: TGCGCCAGCAGTGATCCGGACGGGGGCAATGGCTACACCTTC

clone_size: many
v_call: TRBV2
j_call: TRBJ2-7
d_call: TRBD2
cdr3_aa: CASSATSGALSYEQYF
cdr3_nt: TGTGCCAGCAGTGCGACTAGCGGGGCGCTTTCCTACGAGCAGTACTTC

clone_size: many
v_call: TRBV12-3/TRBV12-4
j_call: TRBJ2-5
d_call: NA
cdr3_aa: CASSLQESETQYF
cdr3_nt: TGTGCCAGCAGTTTACAGGAATCGGAGACCCAGTACTTC

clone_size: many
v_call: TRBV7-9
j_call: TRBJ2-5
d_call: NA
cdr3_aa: CASSYTGGGETQYF
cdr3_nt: TGTGCCAGCAGCTATACAGGGGGGGGAGAGACCCAGTACTTC

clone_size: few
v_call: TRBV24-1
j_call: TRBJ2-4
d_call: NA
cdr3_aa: CATSDQTGPGHIQYF
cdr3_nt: TGTGCCACCAGTGACCAAACAGGGCCGGGTCACATTCAGTACTTC

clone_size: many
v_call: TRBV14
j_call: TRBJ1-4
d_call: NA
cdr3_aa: CASSPWTSTNEKLFF
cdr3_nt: TGTGCCAGCAGCCCGTGGACCTCAACTAATGAAAAACTGTTTTTT

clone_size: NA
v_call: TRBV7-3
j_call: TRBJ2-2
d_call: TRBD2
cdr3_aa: CASSRLAGINTGELFF
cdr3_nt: TGTGCCAGCAGCCGACTAGCGGGGATTAACACCGGGGAGCTGTTTTTT

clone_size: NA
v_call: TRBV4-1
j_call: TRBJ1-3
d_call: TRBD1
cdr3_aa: CASSQSDRPRSGNTIYF
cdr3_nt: TGCGCCAGCAGCCAATCGGACAGGCCGAGATCTGGAAACACCATATATTTT

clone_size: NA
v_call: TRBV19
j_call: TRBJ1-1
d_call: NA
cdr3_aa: CASSIGFTNTEAFF
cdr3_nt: TGTGCCAGTAGTATCGGATTTACGAACACTGAAGCTTTCTTT

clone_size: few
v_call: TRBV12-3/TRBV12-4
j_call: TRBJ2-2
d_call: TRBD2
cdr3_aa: CASSFRGLAGNTGELFF
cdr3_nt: TGTGCCAGCAGTTTTCGAGGACTAGCGGGGAACACCGGGGAGCTGTTTTTT

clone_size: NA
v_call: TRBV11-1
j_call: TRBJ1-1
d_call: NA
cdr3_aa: CASSADSTRWAFF
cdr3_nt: TGTGCCAGCAGCGCCGACAGTACGAGATGGGCTTTCTTT

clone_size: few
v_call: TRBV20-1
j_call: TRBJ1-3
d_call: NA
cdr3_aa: CSARWGGPGNTIYF
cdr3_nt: TGCAGTGCTAGATGGGGGGGGCCTGGAAACACCATATATTTT

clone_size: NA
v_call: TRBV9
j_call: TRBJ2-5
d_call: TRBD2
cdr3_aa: CASSAGTRGGTQYF
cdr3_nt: TGTGCCAGCAGCGCCGGGACCCGGGGGGGGACCCAGTACTTC

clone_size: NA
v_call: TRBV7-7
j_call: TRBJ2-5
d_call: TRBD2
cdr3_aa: CASSLDSSGGAETQYF
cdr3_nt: TGTGCTAGCAGCTTAGACTCTAGCGGGGGGGCGGAGACCCAGTACTTC

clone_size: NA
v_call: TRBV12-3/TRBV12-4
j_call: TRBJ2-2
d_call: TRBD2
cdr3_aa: CASRPGLAGAGELFF
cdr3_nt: TGTGCCAGCAGGCCGGGACTAGCGGGCGCGGGGGAGCTGTTTTTT

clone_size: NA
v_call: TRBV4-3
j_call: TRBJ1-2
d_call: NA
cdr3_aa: CASSQDNRFSYGYTF
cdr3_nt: TGCGCCAGCAGCCAAGATAACAGGTTTTCCTATGGCTACACCTTC

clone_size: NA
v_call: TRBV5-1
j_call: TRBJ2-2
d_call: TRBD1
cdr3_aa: CASSRGTGFTGELFF
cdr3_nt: TGCGCCAGCAGCCGTGGGACAGGGTTCACCGGGGAGCTGTTTTTT

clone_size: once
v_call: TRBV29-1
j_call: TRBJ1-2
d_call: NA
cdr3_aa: CSVVAGGGGNGYTF
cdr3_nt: TGCAGCGTCGTAGCTGGAGGGGGTGGCAATGGCTACACCTTC

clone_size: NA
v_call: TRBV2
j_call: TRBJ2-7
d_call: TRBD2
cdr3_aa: CASRPGLAGGPSYEQYF
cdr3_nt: TGTGCCAGCAGGCCGGGACTAGCGGGGGGGCCAAGCTACGAGCAGTACTTC

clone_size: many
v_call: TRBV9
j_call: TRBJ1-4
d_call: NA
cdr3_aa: CASSVGDANEKLFF
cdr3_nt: TGTGCCAGCAGCGTCGGGGACGCTAATGAAAAACTGTTTTTT

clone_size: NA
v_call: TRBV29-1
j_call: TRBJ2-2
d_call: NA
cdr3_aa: CSAVLLGGTGELFF
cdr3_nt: TGCAGCGCCGTTTTGTTAGGGGGAACCGGGGAGCTGTTTTTT

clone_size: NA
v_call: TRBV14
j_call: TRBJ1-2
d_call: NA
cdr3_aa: CASSQEISGRYGYTF
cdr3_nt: TGTGCCAGCAGCCAAGAAATTAGCGGACGCTATGGCTACACCTTC

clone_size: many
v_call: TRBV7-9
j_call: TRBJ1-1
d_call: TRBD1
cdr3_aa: CASSLGQGSTEAFF
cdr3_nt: TGTGCCAGCAGCTTGGGACAGGGAAGCACTGAAGCTTTCTTT

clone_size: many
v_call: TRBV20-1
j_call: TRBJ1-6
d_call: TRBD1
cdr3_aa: CSARDRNSPLHF
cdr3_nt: TGCAGTGCTAGGGACAGGAATTCACCCCTCCACTTT

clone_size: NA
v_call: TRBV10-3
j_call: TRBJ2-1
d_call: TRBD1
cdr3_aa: CAIQQGDYNEQFF
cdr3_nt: TGTGCCATCCAGCAGGGGGACTACAATGAGCAGTTCTTC

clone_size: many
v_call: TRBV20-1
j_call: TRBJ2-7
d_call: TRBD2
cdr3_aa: CSARPSSGSYEQYF
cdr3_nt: TGCAGTGCTAGACCCTCTAGCGGGAGTTACGAGCAGTACTTC

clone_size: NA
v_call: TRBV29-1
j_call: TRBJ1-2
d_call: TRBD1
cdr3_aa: CSGVLSTGQKNYGYTF
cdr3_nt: TGCAGCGGTGTCCTTTCAACGGGACAGAAAAACTATGGCTACACCTTC

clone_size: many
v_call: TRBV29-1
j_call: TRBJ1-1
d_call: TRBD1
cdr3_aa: CSVEVGGQLNTEAFF
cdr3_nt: TGCAGCGTTGAAGTAGGGGGACAGCTGAACACTGAAGCTTTCTTT

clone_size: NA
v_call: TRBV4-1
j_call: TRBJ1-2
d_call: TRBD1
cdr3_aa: CASSQDPGQQSGYTF
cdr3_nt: TGCGCCAGCAGCCAAGATCCGGGACAGCAGTCCGGCTACACCTTC

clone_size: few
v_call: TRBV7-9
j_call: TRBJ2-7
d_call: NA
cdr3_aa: CASSSPEPSSSYEQYF
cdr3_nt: TGTGCCAGCAGCTCCCCTGAGCCCTCGAGCTCCTACGAGCAGTACTTC

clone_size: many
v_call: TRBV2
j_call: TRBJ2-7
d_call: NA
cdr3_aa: CASTRQAYEQYF
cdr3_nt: TGTGCCAGCACTCGACAGGCCTACGAGCAGTACTTC

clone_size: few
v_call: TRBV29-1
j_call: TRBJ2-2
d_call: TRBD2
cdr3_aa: CSGISGGWTGELFF
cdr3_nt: TGCAGCGGGATTAGCGGGGGGTGGACCGGGGAGCTGTTTTTT

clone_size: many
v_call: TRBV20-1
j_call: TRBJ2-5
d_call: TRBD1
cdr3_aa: CSAVGQGEVLTQYF
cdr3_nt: TGCAGTGCCGTCGGACAGGGCGAGGTTTTGACCCAGTACTTC

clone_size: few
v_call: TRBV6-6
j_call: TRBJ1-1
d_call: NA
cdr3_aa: CASMKGAMGFNTEAFF
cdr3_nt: TGTGCCAGCATGAAGGGAGCCATGGGGTTCAACACTGAAGCTTTCTTT

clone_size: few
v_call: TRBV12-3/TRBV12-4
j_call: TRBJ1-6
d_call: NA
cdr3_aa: CASSAWQGNSPLHF
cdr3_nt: TGTGCCAGCAGCGCCTGGCAGGGCAATTCACCCCTCCACTTT